The 13 T cell receptor beta chains presented below share a single source sample, sequenced in a study of CD8 T cells in Susac syndrome. RNA, at roughly 0.45 to 1 ug, was reverse transcribed with random hexamers. TCRdb fed the immunoSEQ multiplex PCR reads into MiXCR, producing one record per CDR3 protein. The profile shows approximately 190,000 distinct CDR3 sequences, 85% to 95% of them singletons. The sequenced sample consisted of CD8+ T cells from PBMCs. These receptors all stem from a human donor with Susac syndrome.

This chain links TRBV6-5 with TRBJ2-7; 7 positions match TRBD1. This CDR3 has 14 residues. Looked up from germline, CDR1 is MNHEY and CDR2 is SVGAGI. J lost 6 bases, V lost 0 bases, and 5 bases had no gene match. The CDR3 nucleotides are TGTGCCAGCAGTTACTCAATGGCAGGGGGCGAGCAGTACTTC. Translation: CASSYSMAGGEQYF.

In nucleotides, the CDR3 is TGTGCCACCAGCAGAACTAGCCAAGAGACCCAGTACTTC. This codes for CATSRTSQETQYF. The gene calls are TRBV15 and TRBJ2-5; D is possibly TRBD2 (5 bases). Trimming took off 2 bases at V and 1 base at J, with 5 bases between the two ends. The CDR3 consists of 13 residues. CDR1 and CDR2 (germline): LNHNV, YYDKDF (reference sequence).

J is TRBJ2-5 and V is TRBV7-9; TRBD2 might be the D (6 bases). V dropped 5 bases and J dropped 2 bases, with 24 bases sitting between them. Per germline, CDR1 SEHNR and CDR2 FQNEAQ (reference sequence). This CDR3 region has 18 residues. The CDR3 loop is CASSPFQLGGVRQETQYF. The CDR3 DNA sequence: TGTGCCAGCAGCCCTTTTCAATTGGGCGGGGTGAGACAAGAGACCCAGTACTTC.

This chain connects TRBV10-3 to TRBJ1-1; possibly TRBD1 for D (5 bases). Trimming took 10 bases from V and 1 from J, leaving 10 bases between them. This CDR3 comprises 12 residues. The germline V gene encodes CDR1 ENHRY and CDR2 SYGVKD. The CDR3 DNA follows: TGTGCCACCGTGGGGGAGAACACTGAAGCTTTCTTT. Translating gives CATVGENTEAFF.

The V gene is TRBV20-1, the J gene TRBJ2-7, with D tentatively TRBD2 (6 bases). V lost 5 bases and J lost 3, with 17 bases in between. Germline loops: CDR1 DFQATT, CDR2 SNEGSKA (reference sequence). CDR3 size: 14 residues. CDR3 nucleotide sequence: TGCAGTGCTCAGAGAAGGGACTGGGACTACGAGCAGTACTTC. Translating it yields CSAQRRDWDYEQYF.

The chain couples TRBV7-9 to TRBJ1-6; no firm D call. The germline gives CDR1 SEHNR, CDR2 FQNEAQ (reference sequence). This CDR3 contains 11 residues. The V and J ends lost 10 bases and 10 bases respectively, with 11 bases between them. The CDR3 coding sequence is TGTGCCATAACTAATGAGTCACCCCTCCACTTT. It is translated as CAITNESPLHF.

In nucleotides, the CDR3 is TGCAGTGCTAGAGATCCGTCGGGCAGCCACTCTTACAATGAGCAGTTCTTC. Residues: CSARDPSGSHSYNEQFF. J is TRBJ2-1 and V is TRBV20-1; D uncertain. The CDR3 extends over 17 amino acids. CDR1 and CDR2 (germline): DFQATT, SNEGSKA (reference sequence). Trimming removed 0 bases from V and 4 bases from J, with 19 bases in between.

The V call is TRBV20-1, the J call TRBJ2-1, with D maybe TRBD1 (5 bases). Between the trimmed V and J ends, which lost 0 bases and 3 bases, there was a span of 9 bases. Per the germline V gene, CDR1 is DFQATT and CDR2 is SNEGSKA (reference sequence). The CDR3 loop spans 14 amino acids. The CDR3 DNA reads TGCAGTGCTAGAGATATAAGGGGCTACAATGAGCAGTTCTTC. Amino acid sequence: CSARDIRGYNEQFF.

V gene TRBV2 combines with J gene TRBJ1-5; unclear D gene. The germline gives CDR1 SNHLY, CDR2 FYNNEI. The CDR3 is made up of 16 amino acids. The V end was cut by 3 bases, the J end by 3 bases, with 15 bases between. CDR3 loop: CASSESHPRVNQPQHF. DNA for the CDR3: TGTGCCAGCAGTGAGTCACATCCTCGAGTCAATCAGCCCCAGCATTTT. The full variable domain, in which reference TRBV2 and TRBJ1-5 provide the parts outside the CDR3, is EPEVTQTPSHQVTQMGQEVILRCVPISNHLYFYWYRQILGQKVEFLVSFYNNEISEKSEIFDDQFSVERPDGSNFTLKIRSTKLEDSAMYFCASSESHPRVNQPQHFGDGTRLSIL.

The chain combines TRBV11-1 with TRBJ2-1; 7 bases align to TRBD2. The V gene end was trimmed by 0 bases and the J gene end by 0 bases; junction bases not matched to a gene: 2. Germline V gene sequence: CDR1 SGHAT, CDR2 FQDESV (reference sequence). The CDR3 consists of 16 residues. Here the CDR3 reads CASSLARGSSYNEQFF. The CDR3 DNA reads TGTGCCAGCAGCTTAGCGCGGGGGAGCTCCTACAATGAGCAGTTCTTC.

The V gene is TRBV4-2, the J gene TRBJ2-3, with D perhaps matching TRBD2 (5 bases). Germline-derived CDR1 and CDR2 are LGHNA and YNFKEQ. Trimming cost V 0 bases and J 5 bases, with 15 bases left between them. The CDR3 totals 16 residues. CDR3 amino acids: CASSQDSQRPKDTQYF. The DNA of the CDR3 is TGTGCCAGCAGCCAAGATAGCCAGCGGCCGAAAGATACGCAGTATTTT.

This chain connects TRBV20-1 to TRBJ2-1, with 8 positions matching TRBD2. Germline V gene lookup returns CDR1 DFQATT and CDR2 SNEGSKA (reference sequence). The CDR3 is 14 residues long. After removal of 1 base from V and 2 bases from J, the junction contained 1 base not matched to a gene. Written as DNA, the CDR3 is TGCAGTGCTAGAGGAGCGGGAGCCTACAATGAGCAGTTCTTC. It encodes CSARGAGAYNEQFF.

Only one count was recorded for this clonotype. Here the CDR3 reads CASSQDGSRGGQNTQYF. The CDR3 nucleotides read TGCGCCAGCAGCCAAGATGGGTCGCGGGGGGGCCAAAATACGCAGTATTTT. The chain carries TRBV4-1 and TRBJ2-3; 9 bases are shared with TRBD2. Germline V gene lookup returns CDR1 MGHRA and CDR2 YSYEKL. This CDR3 is built from 17 residues. Trimming cost V 0 bases and J 7 bases; bases outside gene matches: 11.